This paragraph reports one TCR beta chain. Its antigen remains unidentified. Construction of the TCRbeta library involved unique molecular identifiers. TCRdb processed the PCR reads anew with MiXCR; each CDR3 protein has one entry. The table includes almost 600,000 distinct CDR3 sequences, 25% to 30% detected once. This entry is derived from a study of T-cell reconstitution after alpha-beta-depleted transplantation in children. Study results and limitations: Several hundred expanded graft clones reportedly gave rise to the alpha-beta T cells present about two months after transplant. Surviving recipient T cells and thymic progenitors produced the high day-60 TCRbeta diversity seen in some patients. Newly produced T cells mostly accounted for T-cell counts and diversity one year post-transplant.

Germline lookup yields CDR1 SGHAT and CDR2 FQNNGV. V was trimmed by 5 bases and J by 2 bases, leaving 15 bases between them. The CDR3 totals 15 residues. The origin of this receptor is a boy in the first two years of life with Wiskott-Aldrich syndrome, due to receive a stem cell transplant. Sequenced here: PBMCs, sampled before TCRalphabeta/CD19-depleted stem cell transplant. This chain links TRBV11-2 with TRBJ1-2; D unresolved. Written as DNA, the CDR3 is TGTGCCAGCAGCGCCGACCGCGACACCAACTATGGCTACACCTTC. It translates to CASSADRDTNYGYTF.